These T cell receptor beta chains were read from a single sample in a study of blood T cell repertoires in COVID-19. Assay: immunoSEQ multiplex PCR; the TCRdb copy retains only in-frame clones and omits some. The table lists about 170,000 clones, 75% to 90% of them singletons. The specimen sequenced was peripheral blood. These receptors all stem from a human donor with acute or convalescent COVID-19. The donor label of this sample is uncertain. Both conserved end residues are part of each CDR3. Fields, in order: CDR3 DNA, CDR3 protein, clone size, D gene, J gene, V gene. A D gene is named only where the DNA matches it firmly. Only part of the rows carry a size: once, few, many, or a class if the clone is expanded.

CDR3nt: TGCGCCAGCAGCCAAGAGGGGGGATCCAGCAAGCTGGAGCAGTACTTC
CDR3aa: CASSQEGGSSKLEQYF
abundance: -
d_gene: -
j_gene: TRBJ2-7
v_gene: TRBV4-3

CDR3nt: TGTGCCAGCAGTTCTCGGACAGGGTTGGACTACGAGCAGTACTTC
CDR3aa: CASSSRTGLDYEQYF
abundance: -
d_gene: TRBD1
j_gene: TRBJ2-7
v_gene: TRBV28

CDR3nt: TGTGCCAGCTCACCTCTAGCGGGGGGTCGACCCTACGAGCAGTACTTC
CDR3aa: CASSPLAGGRPYEQYF
abundance: -
d_gene: TRBD2
j_gene: TRBJ2-7
v_gene: TRBV18

CDR3nt: TGTGCCAGCAGTGAAGAAGGGACAGGGGGCTTCAGGGAGCTGTTTTTT
CDR3aa: CASSEEGTGGFRELFF
abundance: -
d_gene: TRBD1
j_gene: TRBJ2-2
v_gene: TRBV2

CDR3nt: TGCAGTGCTAGTCCCCCAGGGGTCCGCGGACTGGGCTACACCTTC
CDR3aa: CSASPPGVRGLGYTF
abundance: -
d_gene: -
j_gene: TRBJ1-2
v_gene: TRBV20-1

CDR3nt: TGTGCCAGCAGCTTAGGGCTAGCGGGGGGGCGGAACACCGGGGAGCTGTTTTTT
CDR3aa: CASSLGLAGGRNTGELFF
abundance: few
d_gene: TRBD2
j_gene: TRBJ2-2
v_gene: TRBV7-2

CDR3nt: TGTGCCAGCAGTCCGTCACGGGGCTCTGGAAACACCATATATTTT
CDR3aa: CASSPSRGSGNTIYF
abundance: -
d_gene: -
j_gene: TRBJ1-3
v_gene: TRBV28

CDR3nt: TGTGCCAGCTCACCCGACACGGTTAACTATGGCTACACCTTC
CDR3aa: CASSPDTVNYGYTF
abundance: -
d_gene: -
j_gene: TRBJ1-2
v_gene: TRBV18

CDR3nt: TGTGCCAGCAGCCACCGAACAGGAGAAGGCTACACCTTC
CDR3aa: CASSHRTGEGYTF
abundance: once
d_gene: -
j_gene: TRBJ1-2
v_gene: TRBV3-1/TRBV3-2

CDR3nt: TGTGCCAGCAGCCAACAGGGCCCGGGAAACACCATATATTTT
CDR3aa: CASSQQGPGNTIYF
abundance: -
d_gene: -
j_gene: TRBJ1-3
v_gene: TRBV6-5

CDR3nt: TGTGCCTGGAGTGTACGGCAGGGGGTTTTTAGCAATCAGCCCCAGCATTTT
CDR3aa: CAWSVRQGVFSNQPQHF
abundance: -
d_gene: TRBD1
j_gene: TRBJ1-5
v_gene: TRBV30

CDR3nt: TGTGCTAGTGGTTTGGTCCGACAGGGGGAAAACACCATATATTTT
CDR3aa: CASGLVRQGENTIYF
abundance: -
d_gene: TRBD1
j_gene: TRBJ1-3
v_gene: TRBV12-5

CDR3nt: TGTGCCAGCAGCGAGGGACTTCTCAATCAGCCCCAGCATTTT
CDR3aa: CASSEGLLNQPQHF
abundance: -
d_gene: -
j_gene: TRBJ1-5
v_gene: TRBV9

CDR3nt: TGTGCCAGCAGAAGTACAGGGGGCTCCTACAATGAGCAGTTCTTC
CDR3aa: CASRSTGGSYNEQFF
abundance: -
d_gene: TRBD1
j_gene: TRBJ2-1
v_gene: TRBV28

CDR3nt: TGTGCCAGTAGTGCGTTAGGCGGACAGGAACGAGCTGTGACCCAGTACTTC
CDR3aa: CASSALGGQERAVTQYF
abundance: -
d_gene: TRBD1
j_gene: TRBJ2-5
v_gene: TRBV19

CDR3nt: TGTGCCAGCAGTTCCCCCGGGACAGGGAAACAGCCCCAGCATTTT
CDR3aa: CASSSPGTGKQPQHF
abundance: once
d_gene: TRBD1
j_gene: TRBJ1-5
v_gene: TRBV28

CDR3nt: TGTGCCAGCGGCCGGGAAGATACTGAAGCTTTCTTT
CDR3aa: CASGREDTEAFF
abundance: -
d_gene: -
j_gene: TRBJ1-1
v_gene: TRBV11-3

CDR3nt: TGCAGTGCGGCGAGCGGCTTCGAGCAGTACTTC
CDR3aa: CSAASGFEQYF
abundance: -
d_gene: -
j_gene: TRBJ2-7
v_gene: TRBV20-1

CDR3nt: TGCGCCAGCAGCCAAGATGCGGGGACAGGGGCAGGACAGCCCCAGCATTTT
CDR3aa: CASSQDAGTGAGQPQHF
abundance: -
d_gene: TRBD1
j_gene: TRBJ1-5
v_gene: TRBV4-1

CDR3nt: TGTGCCAGCAGTTACTGGGGGAATGTAGCGGGGGCCCTAAGCACAGATACGCAGTATTTT
CDR3aa: CASSYWGNVAGALSTDTQYF
abundance: -
d_gene: TRBD2
j_gene: TRBJ2-3
v_gene: TRBV6-2/TRBV6-3

CDR3nt: TGTGCCTGGAGTGAACAGACAGGGCGTGAAGCTTTCTTT
CDR3aa: CAWSEQTGREAFF
abundance: -
d_gene: TRBD1
j_gene: TRBJ1-1
v_gene: TRBV30

CDR3nt: TGTGCCAGCAGTGGGGGTTGGGGGGGAGACCAAGAGACCCAGTACTTC
CDR3aa: CASSGGWGGDQETQYF
abundance: -
d_gene: TRBD2
j_gene: TRBJ2-5
v_gene: TRBV2

CDR3nt: TGTGCCAGCAGCTTGGGGACTAGACCGGGAAACACCATATATTTT
CDR3aa: CASSLGTRPGNTIYF
abundance: -
d_gene: -
j_gene: TRBJ1-3
v_gene: TRBV5-4

CDR3nt: TGTGCCAGCAGCCCCGGGACAAGGAAGAGTAACTATGGCTACACCTTC
CDR3aa: CASSPGTRKSNYGYTF
abundance: -
d_gene: -
j_gene: TRBJ1-2
v_gene: TRBV3-1/TRBV3-2

CDR3nt: TGCGCCAGCACCGACAGGGCCGGTGGCTACACCTTC
CDR3aa: CASTDRAGGYTF
abundance: -
d_gene: TRBD1
j_gene: TRBJ1-2
v_gene: TRBV5-1

CDR3nt: TGCGCCAGCAGCCAAGACGCAGAAAACTATGGCTACACCTTC
CDR3aa: CASSQDAENYGYTF
abundance: -
d_gene: -
j_gene: TRBJ1-2
v_gene: TRBV4-1

CDR3nt: TGTGCCAGCAGTTTTCACAGGGTGGAGCAGTACTTC
CDR3aa: CASSFHRVEQYF
abundance: -
d_gene: -
j_gene: TRBJ2-7
v_gene: TRBV12-3/TRBV12-4

CDR3nt: TGTGCCTGGAGTGCTAATGGAGGGCGGAGAGGAAACACCATATATTTT
CDR3aa: CAWSANGGRRGNTIYF
abundance: -
d_gene: -
j_gene: TRBJ1-3
v_gene: TRBV30

CDR3nt: TGTGCCAGCAGCCCCGGACAGGGGGCAAGTCAGCCCCAGCATTTT
CDR3aa: CASSPGQGASQPQHF
abundance: -
d_gene: TRBD1
j_gene: TRBJ1-5
v_gene: TRBV7-9

CDR3nt: TGTGCCAGCAGCTTACGGTCAGGGTCCCACGAGCAGTACTTC
CDR3aa: CASSLRSGSHEQYF
abundance: -
d_gene: -
j_gene: TRBJ2-7
v_gene: TRBV7-2

CDR3nt: TGTGCCACCGGATTAGCGGGGGGCCATGAGCAGTTCTTC
CDR3aa: CATGLAGGHEQFF
abundance: once
d_gene: TRBD2
j_gene: TRBJ2-1
v_gene: TRBV24-1

CDR3nt: TGTGCCAGCAGCCAAGCTAAGGTTAGCGGGGGCGTCCAAGAGACCCAGTACTTC
CDR3aa: CASSQAKVSGGVQETQYF
abundance: -
d_gene: TRBD2
j_gene: TRBJ2-5
v_gene: TRBV3-1/TRBV3-2